This T cell receptor (beta chain) was found in a study of blood T cell repertoires in COVID-19. Study-level information: COVID-19 samples collected from the United States, Italy and Spain covered acute and convalescent phases. From T cells, B-cell-depleted T cells, or PBMCs came the material, which was cDNA or gDNA.

Authors' processing steps: It was from reference gene primer amplification that nucleated cell counts were estimated. TCRdb's table, derived via immunoSEQ multiplex PCR, lists solely in-frame clones and lacks some. Clonal size and the V and J genes are those of that table, whereas D and trimming came from the DNA. The sample holds around 100,000 clones; 88% are singletons and the top ten take about 3.2%. Germline V gives CDR1 MRHNA, CDR2 SNTAGT. V was pared by 4 bases and J by 8 bases, with 7 bases of the junction left unmatched. The CDR3 runs to 15 residues. This TCR came from a human donor in a cohort sampled during active COVID-19. The specimen was peripheral blood. The V call is TRBV6-4, the J call TRBJ2-6; TRBD1 aligns across 8 bases. The CDR3 region has the DNA TGTGCCAGCAGTGTCGGACAGGGAGCAACCAACGTCCTGACTTTC. Translated, it gives CASSVGQGATNVLTF.